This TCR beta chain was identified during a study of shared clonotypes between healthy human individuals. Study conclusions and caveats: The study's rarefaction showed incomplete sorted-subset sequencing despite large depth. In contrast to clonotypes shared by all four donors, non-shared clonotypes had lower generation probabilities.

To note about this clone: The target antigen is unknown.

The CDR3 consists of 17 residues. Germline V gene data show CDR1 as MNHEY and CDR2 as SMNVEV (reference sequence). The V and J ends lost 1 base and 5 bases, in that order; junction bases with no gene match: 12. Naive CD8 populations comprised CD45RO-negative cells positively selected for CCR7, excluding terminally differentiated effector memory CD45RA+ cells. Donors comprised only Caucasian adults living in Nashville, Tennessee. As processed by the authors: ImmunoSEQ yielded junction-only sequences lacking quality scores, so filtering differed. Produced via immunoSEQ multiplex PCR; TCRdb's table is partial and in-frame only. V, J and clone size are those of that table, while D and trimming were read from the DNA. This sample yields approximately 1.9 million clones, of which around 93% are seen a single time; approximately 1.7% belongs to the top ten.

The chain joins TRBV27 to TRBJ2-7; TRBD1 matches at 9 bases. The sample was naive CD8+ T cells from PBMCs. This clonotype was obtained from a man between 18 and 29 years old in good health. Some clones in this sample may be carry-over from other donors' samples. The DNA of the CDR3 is TGTGCCAGCAGTTTATTATCTATGGACAGGGGTCGGGACGAGCAGTACTTC. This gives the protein CASSLLSMDRGRDEQYF.